This T cell receptor beta chain was sequenced in a study of cytomegalovirus exposure and HLA in healthy donors. With regard to this clone: Its specificity is unknown.

Findings and caveats of the study: Cytomegalovirus-associated status was assigned to approximately 160 TCR beta chains. For TCR beta chains, V- and J-gene trimming was later linked to a missense DCLRE1C variant.

Primers for the PCR totalled 60 Vbeta and 13 Jbeta. The protocol was immunoSEQ multiplex PCR, while the TCRdb copy is restricted to in-frame clones and leaves out a portion. The sample records fewer than 95,000 clones, 65% to 75% being singletons. This CDR3 contains 13 residues. In germline, CDR1 is MDHEN, CDR2 SYDVKM. Between the trimmed V and J ends, which lost 3 bases and 4 bases, there was a span of 10 bases. Sequenced material: PBMCs. This TCR came from a woman between 40 and 55 years old in good health and CMV-seropositive. V gene TRBV28 combines with J gene TRBJ2-7; the D gene is possibly TRBD1 (6 bases). The CDR3 nucleotides are TGTGCCAGCAGTTTGACAGGTCTGTACGAGCAGTACTTC. Protein product: CASSLTGLYEQYF.